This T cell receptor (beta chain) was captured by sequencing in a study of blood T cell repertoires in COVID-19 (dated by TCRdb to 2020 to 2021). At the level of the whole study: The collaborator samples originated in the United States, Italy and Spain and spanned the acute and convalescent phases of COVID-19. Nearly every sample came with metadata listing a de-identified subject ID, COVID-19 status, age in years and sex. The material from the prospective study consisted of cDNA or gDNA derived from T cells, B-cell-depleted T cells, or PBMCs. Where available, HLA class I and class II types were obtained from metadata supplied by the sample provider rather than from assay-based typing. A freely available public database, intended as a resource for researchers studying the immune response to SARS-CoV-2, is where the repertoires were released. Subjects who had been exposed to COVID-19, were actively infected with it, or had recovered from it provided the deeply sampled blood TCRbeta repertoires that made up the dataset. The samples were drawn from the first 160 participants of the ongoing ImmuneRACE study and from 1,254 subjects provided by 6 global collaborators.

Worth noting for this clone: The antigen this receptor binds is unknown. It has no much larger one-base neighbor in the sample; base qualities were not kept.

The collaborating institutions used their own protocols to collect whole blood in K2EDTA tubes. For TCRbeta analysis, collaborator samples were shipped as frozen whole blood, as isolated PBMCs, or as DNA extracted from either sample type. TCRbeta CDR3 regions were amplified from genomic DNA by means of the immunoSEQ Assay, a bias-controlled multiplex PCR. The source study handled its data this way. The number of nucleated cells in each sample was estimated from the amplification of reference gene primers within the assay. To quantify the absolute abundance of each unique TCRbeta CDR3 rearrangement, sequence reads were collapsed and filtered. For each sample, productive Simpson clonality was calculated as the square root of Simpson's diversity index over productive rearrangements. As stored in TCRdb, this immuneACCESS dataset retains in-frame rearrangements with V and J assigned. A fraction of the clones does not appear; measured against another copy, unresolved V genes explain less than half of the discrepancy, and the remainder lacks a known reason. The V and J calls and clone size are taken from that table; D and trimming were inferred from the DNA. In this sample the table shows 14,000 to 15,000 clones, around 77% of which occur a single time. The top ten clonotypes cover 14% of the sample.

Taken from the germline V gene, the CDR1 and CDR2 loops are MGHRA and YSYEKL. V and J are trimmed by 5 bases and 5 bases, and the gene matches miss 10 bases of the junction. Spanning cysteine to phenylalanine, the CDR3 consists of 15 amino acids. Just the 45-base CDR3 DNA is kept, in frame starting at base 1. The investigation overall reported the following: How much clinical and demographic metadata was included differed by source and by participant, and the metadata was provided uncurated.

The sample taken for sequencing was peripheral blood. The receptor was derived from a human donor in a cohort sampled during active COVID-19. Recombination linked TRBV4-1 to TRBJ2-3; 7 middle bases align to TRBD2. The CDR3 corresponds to CASSFGAGDRDTQYF. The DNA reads TGCGCCAGCAGCTTCGGGGCGGGAGATCGAGATACGCAGTATTTT.